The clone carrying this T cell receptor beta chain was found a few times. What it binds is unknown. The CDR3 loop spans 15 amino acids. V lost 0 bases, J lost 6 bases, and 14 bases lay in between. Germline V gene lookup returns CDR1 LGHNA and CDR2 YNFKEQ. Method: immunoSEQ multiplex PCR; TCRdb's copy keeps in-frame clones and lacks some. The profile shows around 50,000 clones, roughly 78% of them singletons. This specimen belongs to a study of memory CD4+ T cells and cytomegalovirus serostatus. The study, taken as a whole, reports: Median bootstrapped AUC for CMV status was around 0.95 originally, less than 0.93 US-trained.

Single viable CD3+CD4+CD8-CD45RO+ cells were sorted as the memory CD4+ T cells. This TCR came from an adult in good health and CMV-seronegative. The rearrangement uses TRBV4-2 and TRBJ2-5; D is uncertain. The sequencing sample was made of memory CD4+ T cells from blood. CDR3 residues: CASSQDLSSKKTQYF. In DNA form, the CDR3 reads TGTGCCAGCAGCCAAGATCTTAGCTCGAAAAAGACCCAGTACTTC.